Below, 15 T cell receptor beta chains from the same sample are listed, as sequenced in a study of Graves' ophthalmopathy and Graves' hyperthyroidism. As the template, RNA transcripts were used to amplify TCR beta CDR3 regions. RT-PCR with HTBI primers came first, then second-round multiplex PCR. Each CDR3 protein gets one entry after TCRdb re-called the multiplex PCR reads with MiXCR. In the table there are hundreds of thousands of distinct CDR3 sequences, approximately 15% of which are singletons. Sequenced material: peripheral blood. Receptor source: a woman in her late teens or twenties with stable Graves' hyperthyroidism.

The J gene is TRBJ1-1, the V gene TRBV29-1; D is undetermined. V shed 4 bases and J shed 10 bases, with 7 bases lying between them. The CDR3 is 9 residues long. Germline V gives CDR1 SQVTM, CDR2 ANQGSEA. The CDR3: CSVADPAFF. DNA for the CDR3: TGCAGCGTTGCCGACCCAGCTTTCTTT.

This clonotype was found many times. The chain recombines TRBV12-3 or TRBV12-4 with TRBJ2-7; no clear D gene. This CDR3 comprises 15 residues. Trimming cost V 6 bases and J 0 bases, with 15 bases left between them. The CDR3 DNA is TGTGCCAGCAGCCCTAGTGGGTCCAGCTCCTACGAGCAGTACTTC. Protein product: CASSPSGSSSYEQYF.

The sample holds many counts of this clonotype. The chain employs TRBV27 and TRBJ2-7; 9 positions agree with TRBD1. Germline assignment: CDR1 MNHEY and CDR2 SMNVEV (reference sequence). The trim removed 5 bases at V and 4 bases at J, leaving 6 bases unmatched. The CDR3 covers 14 residues. The CDR3 region has the DNA TGTGCCAGCAGTCCAGGACAGGGGTGGTACGAGCAGTACTTC. It translates to CASSPGQGWYEQYF.

This chain connects TRBV11-2 to TRBJ1-1; no reliable D call. The CDR3 covers 15 residues. Germline loops: CDR1 SGHAT, CDR2 FQNNGV. V lost 5 bases to trimming and J lost 0 bases, with 13 bases between them. DNA for the CDR3: TGTGCCAGCAGCCCCACCAGTTCGGTGAACACTGAAGCTTTCTTT. Its protein product is CASSPTSSVNTEAFF.

This clonotype was observed many times. The chain carries TRBV29-1 and TRBJ1-1; 7 positions agree with TRBD1. The CDR3 has 12 residues. Looked up from germline, CDR1 is SQVTM and CDR2 is ANQGSEA. Trimming took 3 bases from V and 5 from J; bases not matched to a gene: 3. Here the CDR3 DNA reads TGCAGCGTTGATCCAGGGGGGACTGAAGCTTTCTTT. Its translation: CSVDPGGTEAFF. The full variable domain, with the rest looked up from reference TRBV29-1 and TRBJ1-1, is SAVISQKPSRDICQRGTSLTIQCQVDSQVTMMFWYRQQPGQSLTLIATANQGSEATYESGFVIDKFPISRPNLTFSTLTVSNMSPEDSSIYLCSVDPGGTEAFFGQGTRLTVV.

This clonotype was recorded many times. This rearrangement joins TRBV24-1 to TRBJ1-5, with D perhaps matching TRBD1 (5 bases). The CDR3 is 14 amino acids. V lost 3 bases to trimming and J lost 4 bases, with 9 bases between them. Germline values: CDR1 KGHDR, CDR2 SFDVKD. The CDR3 protein is CATSDSRGNQPQHF. DNA of the CDR3: TGTGCCACCAGTGATAGTAGGGGTAATCAGCCCCAGCATTTT.

This clonotype was recorded many times. The chain combines TRBV6-1 with TRBJ1-1; 11 bases are shared with TRBD1. There are 14 residues in the CDR3. V trimming: 5 bases; J trimming: 8 bases; junction bases outside the gene matches: 7. Per the germline V gene, CDR1 is MNHNS and CDR2 is SASEGT. The CDR3 DNA reads TGTGCCAGCAGTCACGCGGACAGGGGGCTAGAAGCTTTCTTT. This sequence encodes CASSHADRGLEAFF.

This clonotype has more than one count but fewer than ten. The chain carries TRBV6-2 or TRBV6-3 and TRBJ1-1; D gene unclear. V lost 2 bases, J lost 0 bases, and 13 bases lay in between. Looked up from germline, CDR1 is MNHEY and CDR2 is SVGEGT. The CDR3 sequence is 16 residues long. In nucleotides, the CDR3 is TGTGCCAGCAGTTACAAAAGAAATCCTATGAACACTGAAGCTTTCTTT. Translation gives CASSYKRNPMNTEAFF.

This clonotype was observed at least ten times. The chain uses TRBV2 and TRBJ1-2; D remains ambiguous. V dropped 6 bases and J dropped 8 bases, with 13 bases sitting between them. There are 12 residues in the CDR3. The germline gives CDR1 SNHLY, CDR2 FYNNEI. In DNA form, the CDR3 reads TGTGCCAGCAGGCGGAGCCTGAGAGGCTACACCTTC. Translated, it gives CASRRSLRGYTF.

There are many counts of this clonotype. The J gene is TRBJ1-1, the V gene TRBV19; 7 positions agree with TRBD1. Germline V gene sequence: CDR1 LNHDA, CDR2 SQIVND (reference sequence). The CDR3 covers 14 residues. V lost 8 bases to trimming and J lost 4 bases; unmatched junction nucleotides: 10. The CDR3 coding sequence is TGTGCCAGTGCCCGGGACAGACGGACCACTGAAGCTTTCTTT. Protein sequence: CASARDRRTTEAFF.

This clonotype appeared many times. The CDR3 nucleotides are TGTGCCAGCAGAAGGGACGGCTATGGCTACACCTTC. It codes for CASRRDGYGYTF. The chain is built from TRBV25-1 and TRBJ1-2; D may be TRBD1 (5 bases). CDR1 and CDR2 (germline): MGHDK, SYGVNS. This CDR3 is 12 amino acids long. V lost 6 bases and J 4 bases, leaving 9 bases between the germline ends.

Worth noting for this clonotype: Possible read error: a much larger clone is one base away. V and J are TRBV12-3 or TRBV12-4 and TRBJ2-7; a possible D gene is TRBD1 (6 bases). The CDR3 sequence is 14 residues long. Here the CDR3 reads CARSFGGQSYEQYF. DNA for the CDR3: TGTGCCCGCAGTTTTGGTGGACAGTCCTACGAGCAGTACTTC.

The chain joins TRBV6-2 or TRBV6-3 to TRBJ1-2, with D perhaps TRBD1 (6 bases). The CDR3 loop spans 15 amino acids. The germline V gene encodes CDR1 MNHEY and CDR2 SVGEGT. Trimming pared 5 bases from V and 7 bases from J, leaving 20 bases between. The DNA of the CDR3 is TGTGCCAGCAGTACAATTGACAGGCCCCTAAGTGGCTACACCTTC. As protein: CASSTIDRPLSGYTF.

The CDR3 bases are TGTGCCAGCAGCCGGACAGGGATTGAAGCTTTCTTT. This codes for CASSRTGIEAFF. This chain joins TRBV6-1 and TRBJ1-1; TRBD1 matches at 8 bases. After removal of 6 bases from V and 7 bases from J, the junction contained 4 bases not matched to a gene. CDR3 length: 12 amino acids. The germline gives CDR1 MNHNS, CDR2 SASEGT.

This clonotype was counted at least ten times. The chain uses TRBV12-3 or TRBV12-4 and TRBJ2-5; D is perhaps TRBD2 (5 bases). This CDR3 has 14 residues. V dropped 3 bases and J dropped 2 bases, with 10 bases sitting between them. CDR3 protein: CASSFAGIQETQYF. The CDR3 nucleotides read TGTGCCAGCAGTTTTGCCGGGATACAAGAGACCCAGTACTTC.